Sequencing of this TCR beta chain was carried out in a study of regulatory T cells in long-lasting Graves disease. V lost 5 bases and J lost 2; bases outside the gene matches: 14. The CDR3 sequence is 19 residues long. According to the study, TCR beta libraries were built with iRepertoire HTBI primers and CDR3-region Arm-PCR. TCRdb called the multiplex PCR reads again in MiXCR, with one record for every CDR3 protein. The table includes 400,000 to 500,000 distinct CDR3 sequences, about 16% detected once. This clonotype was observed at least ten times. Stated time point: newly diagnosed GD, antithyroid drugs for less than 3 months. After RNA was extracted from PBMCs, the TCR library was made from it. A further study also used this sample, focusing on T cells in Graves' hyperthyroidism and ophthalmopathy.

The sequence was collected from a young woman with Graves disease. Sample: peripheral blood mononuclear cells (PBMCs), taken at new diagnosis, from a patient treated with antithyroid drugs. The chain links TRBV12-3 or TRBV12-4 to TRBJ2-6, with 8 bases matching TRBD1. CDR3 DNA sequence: TGTGCCAGCAGTCCTAATATGGGGACAGGAGGGACTGGGGCCAACGTCCTGACTTTC. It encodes CASSPNMGTGGTGANVLTF.